A single sample gave rise to the 17 T cell receptor beta chains below, sequenced in a study of T cells in Graves' hyperthyroidism and ophthalmopathy. Regions amplified from RNA transcripts were the TCR beta CDR3 regions. The HTBI set primed first-round TCR CDR3 RT-PCR. One entry per CDR3 protein, called by TCRdb with MiXCR from the multiplex PCR reads. The sample records about 420,000 distinct CDR3 sequences, 15% to 17% being singletons. The sample comprised blood. The origin of the receptors is a woman aged 18-29 years with Graves' hyperthyroidism.

This clonotype has just a few counts. This sequence joins TRBV20-1 and TRBJ2-1; 11 bases map to TRBD2. Germline CDR1 DFQATT, CDR2 SNEGSKA (reference sequence). J lost 4 bases, V lost 1 base, and 3 bases had no gene match. The CDR3 has 15 amino acids. DNA for the CDR3: TGCAGTGCTAGAGGCACTAGCGGGGGTTACAATGAGCAGTTCTTC. Translating gives CSARGTSGGYNEQFF.

This clonotype was counted only a few times. CDR3 loop: CSARDPRGLVTFF. DNA of the CDR3: TGCAGTGCTAGAGACCCTCGCGGGTTGGTGACTTTCTTT. The chain is built from TRBV20-1 and TRBJ1-1; D gene ambiguous. The V end was cut by 0 bases, the J end by 12 bases, with 17 bases between. Per germline, CDR1 DFQATT and CDR2 SNEGSKA (reference sequence). This CDR3 contains 13 residues.

The chain uses TRBV5-1 and TRBJ2-2; 7 bases agree with TRBD1. The CDR3 totals 15 residues. CDR1 and CDR2 from the germline V gene are SGHRS and YFSETQ. After removal of 5 bases from V and 6 bases from J, the junction contained 10 bases not matched to a gene. CDR3 region: CASRPDNRGAGELFF. Written as DNA, the CDR3 is TGCGCCAGCAGGCCAGATAACAGGGGAGCCGGGGAGCTGTTTTTT. The whole variable domain, remainder taken from reference TRBV5-1 and TRBJ2-2, is KAGVTQTPRYLIKTRGQQVTLSCSPISGHRSVSWYQQTPGQGLQFLFEYFSETQRNKGNFPGRFSGRQFSNSRSEMNVSTLELGDSALYLCASRPDNRGAGELFFGEGSRLTVL.

At least ten counts were recorded for this clonotype. The CDR3 protein is CSALGEGQGKSETQYF. In DNA, the CDR3 is TGCAGTGCCCTCGGGGAAGGACAGGGAAAATCGGAGACCCAGTACTTC. This chain links TRBV20-1 with TRBJ2-5, with TRBD1 matching 8 bases. This CDR3 is 16 amino acids long. After removal of 6 bases from V and 5 bases from J, the junction contained 17 bases not matched to a gene. Germline CDR1 and CDR2: DFQATT and SNEGSKA (reference sequence).

The rearrangement joins TRBV20-1 to TRBJ2-1; 11 bases line up with TRBD2. Germline V lookup: CDR1 DFQATT, CDR2 SNEGSKA (reference sequence). The ends lost 3 bases at V and 12 bases at J; junction bases unmatched: 19. The CDR3 sequence is 17 residues long. CDR3: CSASPDPGTSGPSGQFF. As DNA, the CDR3 is TGCAGTGCTAGTCCCGACCCCGGGACTAGCGGACCCAGTGGGCAGTTCTTC.

In its sample, this clonotype was seen many times. V and J are TRBV5-5 and TRBJ1-5, with no clear D. The CDR3 totals 16 residues. Trimming shortened V by 5 bases and J by 0 bases, and 15 bases separated the two germline ends. Germline V gene lookup returns CDR1 SGHKS and CDR2 YYEKEE (reference sequence). The CDR3 DNA is TGTGCCAGCAGTTACGAAAAAGGAAATAGCAATCAGCCCCAGCATTTT. Encoded protein: CASSYEKGNSNQPQHF.

The genes are TRBV7-2 and TRBJ2-7; D remains unclear. CDR3 size: 14 residues. V lost 3 bases and J 3 bases, leaving 12 bases between the germline ends. Germline V gene sequence: CDR1 SGHTA, CDR2 FQGNSA. The CDR3 loop reads CASSFYGDIYEQYF. As DNA, the CDR3 is TGTGCCAGCAGCTTTTATGGCGACATCTACGAGCAGTACTTC.

At least ten counts were recorded for this clonotype. The rearrangement links TRBV6-1 to TRBJ1-1, with TRBD1 identical over 10 bases. The CDR3 is made up of 16 amino acids. Per germline, CDR1 MNHNS and CDR2 SASEGT. The J segment lost 0 bases and the V segment lost 6 bases, leaving 7 bases of the junction unmatched. This CDR3 reads CASSRGTGAVNTEAFF. The CDR3 DNA follows: TGTGCCAGCAGCCGTGGGACAGGGGCGGTGAACACTGAAGCTTTCTTT.

At least ten counts were recorded for this clonotype. V and J are TRBV4-2 and TRBJ1-1; 11 positions match TRBD1. V was pared by 3 bases and J by 4 bases, with 10 bases of the junction left unmatched. CDR3 length: 17 amino acids. In germline, CDR1 is LGHNA, CDR2 YNFKEQ. CDR3 region: CASSHASTGTGGTEAFF. Written as DNA, the CDR3 is TGTGCCAGCAGCCACGCCTCCACCGGGACAGGGGGCACTGAAGCTTTCTTT.

This clonotype was recorded at least ten times. The J gene is TRBJ1-1, the V gene TRBV6-2 or TRBV6-3; D gene ambiguous. V was pared by 6 bases and J by 6 bases, with 17 bases between. CDR1 is MNHEY and CDR2 is SVGEGT in the germline V gene. CDR3 length: 14 residues. The CDR3 coding sequence is TGTGCCAGCAGCAAAATGGAGGACGGCGCTGAAGCTTTCTTT. The encoded protein is CASSKMEDGAEAFF.

This clonotype was seen repeatedly, ten times or more. CDR3 nucleotides: TGCGCCAGCAGCCAAGTTTCTACAGGGGGTAATGAGCAGTTCTTC. This sequence encodes CASSQVSTGGNEQFF. The chain has TRBV4-1 and TRBJ2-1; 8 bases line up with TRBD1. The CDR3 consists of 15 residues. Looked up from germline, CDR1 is MGHRA and CDR2 is YSYEKL. With V trimmed by 1 base and J by 7 bases, 6 bases remained unmatched.

This clonotype was seen a handful of times. This rearrangement joins TRBV6-5 to TRBJ1-6; 7 bases are shared with TRBD1. V lost 1 base to trimming and J lost 7 bases; unmatched junction nucleotides: 7. This CDR3 is built from 16 residues. From germline, CDR1 is MNHEY and CDR2 SVGAGI. CDR3 sequence reads: CASSYFRQGGNSPLHF. The CDR3 DNA reads as TGTGCCAGCAGTTACTTTCGTCAGGGGGGAAATTCACCCCTCCACTTT.

The chain combines TRBV10-1 with TRBJ2-1; possible D gene TRBD2, 6 bases. CDR3 length: 15 amino acids. Germline V gene data show CDR1 as WNHNN and CDR2 as SYGVQD (reference sequence). Between the trimmed V and J ends, which lost 2 bases and 8 bases, there was a span of 16 bases. CDR3 region: CASSENPSGADEQFF. The CDR3 region has the DNA TGCGCCAGCAGTGAGAACCCATCGGGAGCCGATGAGCAGTTCTTC.

The V gene is TRBV20-1, the J gene TRBJ2-5; TRBD1 agrees at 9 bases. The V and J ends lost 5 bases and 7 bases, in that order; junction bases with no gene match: 14. The germline gives CDR1 DFQATT, CDR2 SNEGSKA (reference sequence). This CDR3 region has 15 residues. CDR3 protein: CSAVQQGALVGTQYF. CDR3 nucleotides: TGCAGTGCTGTCCAACAGGGGGCGTTGGTTGGGACCCAGTACTTC.

This chain connects TRBV29-1 to TRBJ2-1, with TRBD1 matching 8 bases. J was trimmed by 7 bases and V by 7 bases; bases with no gene match: 6. The CDR3 loop spans 12 amino acids. The germline V gene has CDR1 SQVTM and CDR2 ANQGSEA. The CDR3 DNA reads TGCAGCGCCGACAGGGGATGGAATGAGCAGTTCTTC. Protein product: CSADRGWNEQFF.

This clonotype was counted many times. The chain carries TRBV10-3 and TRBJ1-1; 9 nucleotides agree with TRBD1. The V gene's germline CDR1 is ENHRY and CDR2 SYGVKD. V lost 3 bases to trimming and J lost 4 bases; unmatched junction nucleotides: 6. This CDR3 spans 15 amino acids. CDR3 residues: CAISESTGGPTEAFF. CDR3 bases: TGTGCCATCAGTGAATCGACAGGGGGACCCACTGAAGCTTTCTTT.

This clonotype has a handful of counts. This sequence joins TRBV27 and TRBJ2-1; 9 bases are a match to TRBD2. This CDR3 region has 15 residues. The germline CDR1 and CDR2 sequences are MNHEY and SMNVEV (reference sequence). Trimming at V came to 4 bases and at J to 1 base, leaving 2 bases not matched to a gene. CDR3 DNA sequence: TGTGCCAGCAGTTCGGGACTAGCATCCTACAATGAGCAGTTCTTC. Residues: CASSSGLASYNEQFF.